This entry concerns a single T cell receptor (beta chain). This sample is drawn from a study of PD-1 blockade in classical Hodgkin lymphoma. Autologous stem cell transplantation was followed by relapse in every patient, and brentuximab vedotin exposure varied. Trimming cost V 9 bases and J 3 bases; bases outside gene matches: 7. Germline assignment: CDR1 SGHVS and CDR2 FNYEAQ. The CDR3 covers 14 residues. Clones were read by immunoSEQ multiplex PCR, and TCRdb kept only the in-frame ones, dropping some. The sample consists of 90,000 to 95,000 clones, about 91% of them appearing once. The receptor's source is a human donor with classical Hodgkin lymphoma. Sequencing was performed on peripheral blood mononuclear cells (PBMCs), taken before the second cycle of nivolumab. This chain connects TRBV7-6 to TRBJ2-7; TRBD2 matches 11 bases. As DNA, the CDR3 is TGTGCCAGTTCCTCCGGGACTAGCGGCTACGAGCAGTACTTC. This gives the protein CASSSGTSGYEQYF.